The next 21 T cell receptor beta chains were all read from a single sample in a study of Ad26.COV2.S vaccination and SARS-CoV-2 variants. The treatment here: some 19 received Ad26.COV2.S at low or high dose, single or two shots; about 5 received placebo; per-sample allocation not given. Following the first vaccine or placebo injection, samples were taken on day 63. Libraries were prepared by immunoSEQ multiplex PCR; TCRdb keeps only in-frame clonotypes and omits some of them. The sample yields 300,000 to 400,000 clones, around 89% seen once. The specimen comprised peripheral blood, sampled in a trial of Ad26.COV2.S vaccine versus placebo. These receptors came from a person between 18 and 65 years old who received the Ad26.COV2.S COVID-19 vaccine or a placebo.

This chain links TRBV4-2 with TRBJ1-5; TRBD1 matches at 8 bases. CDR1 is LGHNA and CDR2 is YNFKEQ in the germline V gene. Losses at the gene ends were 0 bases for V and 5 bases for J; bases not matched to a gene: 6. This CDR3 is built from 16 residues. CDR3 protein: CASSQDSDRVYQPQHF. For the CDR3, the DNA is TGTGCCAGCAGCCAAGATTCGGACAGGGTATATCAGCCCCAGCATTTT.

Here the CDR3 reads CASSPRGDTEAFF. For the CDR3, the DNA is TGTGCCAGCAGTCCGCGAGGGGACACTGAAGCTTTCTTT. This chain uses TRBV2 with TRBJ1-1, with D perhaps TRBD1 (5 bases). CDR1 is SNHLY, CDR2 FYNNEI, per germline. The ends were cut back, 5 bases at V and 3 bases at J, with 10 bases in the middle. The CDR3 runs 13 residues.

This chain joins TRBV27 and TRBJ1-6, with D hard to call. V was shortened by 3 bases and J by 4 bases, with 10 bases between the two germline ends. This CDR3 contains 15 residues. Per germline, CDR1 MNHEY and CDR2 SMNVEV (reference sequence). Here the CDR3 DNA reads TGTGCCAGCAGTTTCTCGATGATTTATAATTCACCCCTCCACTTT. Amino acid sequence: CASSFSMIYNSPLHF.

Written as DNA, the CDR3 is TGTGCCAGCAGCAAAGTCCGTCGGGGTCACAGCTCCTACGAGCAGTACTTC. Protein sequence: CASSKVRRGHSSYEQYF. The gene calls are TRBV21-1 and TRBJ2-7; the table's TRBD2 call for D was not verified on the DNA. TRBV21-1 is noted as a pseudogene. This CDR3 is 17 amino acids long.

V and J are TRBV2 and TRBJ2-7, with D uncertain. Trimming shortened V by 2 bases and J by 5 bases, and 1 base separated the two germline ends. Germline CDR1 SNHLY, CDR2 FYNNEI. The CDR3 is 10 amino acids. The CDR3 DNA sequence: TGTGCCAGCAGTGAAAACGAGCAGTACTTC. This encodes CASSENEQYF.

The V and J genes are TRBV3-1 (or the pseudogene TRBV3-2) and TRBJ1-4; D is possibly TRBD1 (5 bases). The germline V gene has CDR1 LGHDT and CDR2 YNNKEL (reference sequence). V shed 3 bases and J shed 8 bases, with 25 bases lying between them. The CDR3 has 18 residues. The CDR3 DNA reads TGTGCCAGCAGCCAGGGAAGGGTCGACTACTCCGGGGACGAAAAACTGTTTTTT. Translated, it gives CASSQGRVDYSGDEKLFF.

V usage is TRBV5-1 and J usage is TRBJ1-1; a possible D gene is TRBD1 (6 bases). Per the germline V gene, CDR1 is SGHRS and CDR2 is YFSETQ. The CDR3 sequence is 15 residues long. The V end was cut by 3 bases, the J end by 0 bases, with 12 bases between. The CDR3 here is CASSSDGQMNTEAFF. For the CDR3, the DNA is TGCGCCAGCAGCTCCGATGGACAGATGAACACTGAAGCTTTCTTT.

The CDR3 nucleotides are TGCAGTGCTAGTCTAATAGGGGGTGACTATGGCTACACCTTC. This sequence encodes CSASLIGGDYGYTF. The gene calls are TRBV20-1 and TRBJ1-2; maybe TRBD1 (6 bases). CDR1 and CDR2 from the germline V gene are DFQATT and SNEGSKA (reference sequence). The germline V and J ends were trimmed by 3 bases and 3 bases, with 14 bases remaining between them. CDR3 length equals 14 residues.

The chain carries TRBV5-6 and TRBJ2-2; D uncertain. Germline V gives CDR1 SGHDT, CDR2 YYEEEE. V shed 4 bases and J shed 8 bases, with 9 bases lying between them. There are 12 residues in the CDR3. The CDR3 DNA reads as TGTGCCAGCAGCCAGGATGCGGGGGAGCTGTTTTTT. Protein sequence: CASSQDAGELFF.

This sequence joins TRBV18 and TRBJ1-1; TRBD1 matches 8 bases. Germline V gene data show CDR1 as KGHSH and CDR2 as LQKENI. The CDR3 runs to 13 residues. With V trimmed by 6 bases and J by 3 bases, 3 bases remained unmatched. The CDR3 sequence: CASSRGQDTEAFF. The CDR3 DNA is TGTGCCAGCTCCAGGGGGCAGGACACTGAAGCTTTCTTT.

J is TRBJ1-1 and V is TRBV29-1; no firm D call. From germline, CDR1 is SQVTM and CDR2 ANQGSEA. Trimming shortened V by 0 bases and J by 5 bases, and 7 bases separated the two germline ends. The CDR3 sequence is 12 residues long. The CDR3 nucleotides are TGCAGCGTTGAAGAGACGGGGACTGAAGCTTTCTTT. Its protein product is CSVEETGTEAFF.

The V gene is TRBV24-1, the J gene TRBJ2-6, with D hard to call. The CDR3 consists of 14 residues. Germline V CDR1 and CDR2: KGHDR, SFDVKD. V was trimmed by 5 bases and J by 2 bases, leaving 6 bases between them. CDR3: CATSGAAGANVLTF. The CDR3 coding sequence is TGTGCCACCAGTGGGGCCGCTGGGGCCAACGTCCTGACTTTC.

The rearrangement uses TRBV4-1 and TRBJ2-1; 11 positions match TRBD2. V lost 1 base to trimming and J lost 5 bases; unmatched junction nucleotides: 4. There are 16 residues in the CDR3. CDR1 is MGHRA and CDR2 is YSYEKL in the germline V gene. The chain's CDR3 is CASSQGLAGRNNEQFF. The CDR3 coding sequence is TGCGCCAGCAGCCAAGGACTAGCGGGACGAAACAATGAGCAGTTCTTC.

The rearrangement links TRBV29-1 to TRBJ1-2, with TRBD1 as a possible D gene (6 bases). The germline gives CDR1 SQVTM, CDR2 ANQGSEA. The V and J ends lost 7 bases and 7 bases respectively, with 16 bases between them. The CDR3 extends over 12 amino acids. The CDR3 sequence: CSGGLTGTGYTF. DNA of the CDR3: TGCAGCGGTGGTCTGACAGGTACTGGCTACACCTTC.

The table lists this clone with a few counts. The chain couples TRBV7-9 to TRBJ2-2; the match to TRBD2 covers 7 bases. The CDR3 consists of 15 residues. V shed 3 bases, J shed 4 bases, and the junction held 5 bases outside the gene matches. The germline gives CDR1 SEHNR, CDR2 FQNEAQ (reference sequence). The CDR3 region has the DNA TGTGCCAGCAGCTTGCTAGGGAGGGGCACCGGGGAGCTGTTTTTT. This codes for CASSLLGRGTGELFF.

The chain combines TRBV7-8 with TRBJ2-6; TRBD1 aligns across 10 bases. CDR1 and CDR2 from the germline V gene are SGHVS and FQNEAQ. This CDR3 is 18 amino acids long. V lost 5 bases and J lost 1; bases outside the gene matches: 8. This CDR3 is CASSQRQGAISGANVLTF. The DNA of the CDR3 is TGTGCCAGCAGCCAGAGACAGGGGGCGATTTCTGGGGCCAACGTCCTGACTTTC.

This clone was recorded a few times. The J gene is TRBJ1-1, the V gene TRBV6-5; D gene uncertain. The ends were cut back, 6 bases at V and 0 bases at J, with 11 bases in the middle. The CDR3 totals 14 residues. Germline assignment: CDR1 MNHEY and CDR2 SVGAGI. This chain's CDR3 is CASRTLTVNTEAFF. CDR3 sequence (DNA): TGTGCCAGCAGAACACTGACGGTGAACACTGAAGCTTTCTTT.

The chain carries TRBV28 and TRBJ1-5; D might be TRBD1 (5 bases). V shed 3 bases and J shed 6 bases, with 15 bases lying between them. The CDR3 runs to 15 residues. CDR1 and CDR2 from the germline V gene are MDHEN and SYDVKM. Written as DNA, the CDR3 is TGTGCCAGCAGTTTCTTTAAGGAAAGGGGTCAGCCCCAGCATTTT. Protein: CASSFFKERGQPQHF. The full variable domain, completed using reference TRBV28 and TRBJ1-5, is DVKVTQSSRYLVKRTGEKVFLECVQDMDHENMFWYRQDPGLGLRLIYFSYDVKMKEKGDIPEGYSVSREKKERFSLILESASTNQTSMYLCASSFFKERGQPQHFGDGTRLSIL.

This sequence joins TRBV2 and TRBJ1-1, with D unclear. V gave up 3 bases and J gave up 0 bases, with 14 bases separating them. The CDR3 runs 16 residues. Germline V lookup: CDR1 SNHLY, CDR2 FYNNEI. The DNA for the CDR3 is TGTGCCAGCAGTGAGTCCGGTGGCACATTGAACACTGAAGCTTTCTTT. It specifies CASSESGGTLNTEAFF.

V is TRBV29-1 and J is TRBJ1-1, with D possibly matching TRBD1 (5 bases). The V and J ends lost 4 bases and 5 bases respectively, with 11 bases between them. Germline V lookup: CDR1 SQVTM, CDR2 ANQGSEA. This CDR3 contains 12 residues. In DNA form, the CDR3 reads TGCAGCGTTGGTGGCAGGGTTACTGAAGCTTTCTTT. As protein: CSVGGRVTEAFF. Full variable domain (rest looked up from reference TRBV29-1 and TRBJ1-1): SAVISQKPSRDICQRGTSLTIQCQVDSQVTMMFWYRQQPGQSLTLIATANQGSEATYESGFVIDKFPISRPNLTFSTLTVSNMSPEDSSIYLCSVGGRVTEAFFGQGTRLTVV.

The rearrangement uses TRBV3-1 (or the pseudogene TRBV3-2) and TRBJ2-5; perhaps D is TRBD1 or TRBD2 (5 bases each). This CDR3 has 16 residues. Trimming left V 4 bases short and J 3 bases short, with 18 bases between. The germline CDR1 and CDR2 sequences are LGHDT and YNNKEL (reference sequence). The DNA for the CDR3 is TGTGCCAGCAGCCCCTGGGACGGACTTCTTGAAGAGACCCAGTACTTC. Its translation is CASSPWDGLLEETQYF.